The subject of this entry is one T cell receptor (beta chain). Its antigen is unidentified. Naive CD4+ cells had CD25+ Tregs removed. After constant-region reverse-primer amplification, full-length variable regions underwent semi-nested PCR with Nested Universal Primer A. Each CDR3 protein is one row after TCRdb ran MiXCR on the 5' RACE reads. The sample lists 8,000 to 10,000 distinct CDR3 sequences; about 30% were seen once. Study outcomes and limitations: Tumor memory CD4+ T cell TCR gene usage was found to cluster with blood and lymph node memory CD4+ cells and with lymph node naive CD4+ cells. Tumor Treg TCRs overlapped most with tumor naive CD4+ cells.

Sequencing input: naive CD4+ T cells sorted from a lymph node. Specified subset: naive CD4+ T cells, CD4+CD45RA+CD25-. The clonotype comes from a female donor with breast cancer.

The CDR3 coding sequence is TGTGCCAGTAACCCAGGTAGGGGCTGGCAGCCCCAGCATTTT. Translated, it gives CASNPGRGWQPQHF. This sequence joins TRBV19 and TRBJ1-5, with D perhaps matching TRBD1 (5 bases). Trimming cost V 7 bases and J 7 bases, with 17 bases left between them. In germline, CDR1 is LNHDA, CDR2 SQIVND (reference sequence). This CDR3 comprises 14 residues.